Presented here are 13 T cell receptor beta chains from one specimen sequenced in a study of blood T cell repertoires in COVID-19. Sequenced by immunoSEQ multiplex PCR; TCRdb stores in-frame clones only, minus some. Altogether about 200,000 clones are present, roughly 83% being singletons, with the ten largest covering 5% to 7%. The sequencing input was PBMCs or T cells enriched from blood (not recorded which). Receptor source: a man aged 40-49 years with acute COVID-19.

CDR3 sequence: CASTRQLGQPQHF. CDR3 nucleotides: TGTGCCAGCACGAGACAGTTGGGGCAGCCCCAGCATTTT. The chain uses TRBV7-8 and TRBJ1-5; TRBD1 might be the D (5 bases). V was trimmed by 7 bases and J by 7 bases, leaving 14 bases between them. The CDR3 sequence is 13 residues long. CDR1 and CDR2 from the germline V gene are SGHVS and FQNEAQ.

The CDR3 loop reads CASSQGPSNYEREVEKGIQYF. The CDR3 DNA reads as TGTGCCAGCAGCCAAGGTCCCAGTAATTACGAGCGGGAGGTCGAAAAAGGCATTCAGTACTTC. The V call is TRBV3-1 (or the pseudogene TRBV3-2), the J call TRBJ2-4; TRBD2 matches 9 bases. From germline, CDR1 is LGHDT and CDR2 YNNKEL (reference sequence). The J segment lost 9 bases and the V segment lost 1 base, leaving 25 bases of the junction unmatched. The CDR3 runs 21 residues.

The chain couples TRBV7-6 to TRBJ1-2, with 7 bases matching TRBD1. The CDR3 length is 15 residues. Germline V gene lookup returns CDR1 SGHVS and CDR2 FNYEAQ. V gave up 3 bases and J gave up 4 bases; unmatched junction bases: 8. The CDR3 DNA reads TGTGCCAGCAGCTTCCATGCGACAGGGATCTATGGCTACACCTTC. Its translation is CASSFHATGIYGYTF.

In DNA, the CDR3 is TGTGCCAGCAGCTTGGAGGGGTCAGATACGCAGTATTTT. This gives the protein CASSLEGSDTQYF. The rearrangement uses TRBV5-8 and TRBJ2-3; D might be TRBD1 (5 bases). CDR1 and CDR2 from the germline V gene are SGHTS and YDEGEE. The germline V and J ends were trimmed by 0 bases and 4 bases, with 6 bases remaining between them. CDR3 length: 13 amino acids.

This CDR3 is CASSERGPYEQYF. In DNA, the CDR3 is TGTGCCAGCAGTGAAAGGGGGCCCTACGAGCAGTACTTC. V and J are TRBV6-1 and TRBJ2-7; 7 bases align to TRBD1. The junction had 0 bases not matched to a gene; V was cut back by 2 bases and J by 2 bases. The germline V gene encodes CDR1 MNHNS and CDR2 SASEGT. The CDR3 is made up of 13 amino acids.

This clone was detected only once. The chain combines TRBV6-5 with TRBJ1-5, with TRBD1 matching over 9 bases. The CDR3 length is 15 residues. The germline V gene encodes CDR1 MNHEY and CDR2 SVGAGI. After removal of 4 bases from V and 6 bases from J, the junction contained 7 bases not matched to a gene. This chain's CDR3 is CASSSGTGSGQPQHF. CDR3 sequence (DNA): TGTGCCAGCAGTTCCGGGACAGGGAGCGGTCAGCCCCAGCATTTT.

The rearrangement links TRBV10-3 to TRBJ2-7; 7 bases are shared with TRBD2. Germline V gene data show CDR1 as ENHRY and CDR2 as SYGVKD. The CDR3 is made up of 14 amino acids. J gave up 5 bases and V 7 bases, and 11 bases lay outside the gene matches. In nucleotides, the CDR3 is TGTGCCATCACCGGGGGAACTAGCGAGAACGAGCAGTACTTC. It translates to CAITGGTSENEQYF.

This rearrangement joins TRBV10-1 to TRBJ2-1; D possibly corresponds to TRBD2 (5 bases). V was pared by 7 bases and J by 3 bases, with 13 bases between. This CDR3 contains 14 residues. Germline V gene lookup returns CDR1 WNHNN and CDR2 SYGVQD (reference sequence). The CDR3 bases are TGCGCCAGCACTACAAGAGGGCTCTACAATGAGCAGTTCTTC. Amino acids: CASTTRGLYNEQFF.

This clone was seen more than once but under ten times. This chain joins TRBV19 and TRBJ1-2; D possibly corresponds to TRBD1 (5 bases). Germline assignment: CDR1 LNHDA and CDR2 SQIVND (reference sequence). The CDR3 spans 12 residues. The V and J ends lost 5 bases and 6 bases respectively, with 10 bases between them. This CDR3 reads CASSPAGHGYTF. CDR3 bases: TGTGCCAGTAGTCCGGCAGGGCATGGCTACACCTTC. The full variable domain, in which reference TRBV19 and TRBJ1-2 provide the parts outside the CDR3, is DGGITQSPKYLFRKEGQNVTLSCEQNLNHDAMYWYRQDPGQGLRLIYYSQIVNDFQKGDIAEGYSVSREKKESFPLTVTSAQKNPTAFYLCASSPAGHGYTFGSGTRLTVV.

This chain joins TRBV11-3 and TRBJ2-3; D is perhaps TRBD2 (6 bases). Germline V gives CDR1 SGHNT, CDR2 YENEEA. Trimming stripped 0 bases from V and 2 bases from J, with 6 bases between. There are 14 residues in the CDR3. The CDR3 protein is CASSLERDTDTQYF. CDR3 sequence (DNA): TGTGCCAGCAGCTTAGAGCGGGACACAGATACGCAGTATTTT.

The rearrangement links TRBV9 to TRBJ1-2, with TRBD1 as a possible D gene (6 bases). Germline V gene data show CDR1 as SGDLS and CDR2 as YYNGEE. This CDR3 spans 14 amino acids. Trimming took off 3 bases at V and 4 bases at J, with 13 bases between the two ends. The CDR3, as DNA: TGTGCCAGCAGCGCCCCACAGGGCGGCTATGGCTACACCTTC. It is translated as CASSAPQGGYGYTF.

The chain joins TRBV10-1 to TRBJ2-2; 7 nucleotides line up with TRBD1. Trimming cost V 0 bases and J 4 bases; bases outside gene matches: 8. Germline V CDR1 and CDR2: WNHNN, SYGVQD (reference sequence). This CDR3 contains 17 residues. The CDR3 DNA sequence: TGCGCCAGCAGTGAGTCCCACACAGGGGCGCCCACCGGGGAGCTGTTTTTT. Translating it yields CASSESHTGAPTGELFF.

The gene calls are TRBV27 and TRBJ2-7, with TRBD2 matching 7 bases. The trim removed 10 bases at V and 5 bases at J, leaving 11 bases unmatched. The germline V gene encodes CDR1 MNHEY and CDR2 SMNVEV (reference sequence). The CDR3 covers 13 residues. DNA of the CDR3: TGTGCCACCTGGAAGCGGGATTTCAACGAGCAGTACTTC. It codes for CATWKRDFNEQYF.